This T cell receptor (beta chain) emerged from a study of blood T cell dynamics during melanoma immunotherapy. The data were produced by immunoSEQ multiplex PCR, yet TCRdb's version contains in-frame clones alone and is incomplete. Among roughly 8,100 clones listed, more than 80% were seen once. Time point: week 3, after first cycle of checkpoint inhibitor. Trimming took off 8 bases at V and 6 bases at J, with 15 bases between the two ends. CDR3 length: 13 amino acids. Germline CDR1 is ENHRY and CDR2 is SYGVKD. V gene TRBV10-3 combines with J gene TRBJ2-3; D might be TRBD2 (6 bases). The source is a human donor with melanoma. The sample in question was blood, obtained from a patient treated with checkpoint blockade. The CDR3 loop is CAIRGGAADTQYF. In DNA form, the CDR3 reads TGTGCCATCCGCGGAGGGGCCGCTGATACGCAGTATTTT.